Shown below are 13 T cell receptor beta chains from a single sample sequenced in a study of T cells in narcolepsy. The assay was immunoSEQ multiplex PCR, and TCRdb's table has in-frame clones only and misses some. The sample carries about 40,000 clones, around 89% recorded once. The sequencing sample was made of CD45RA- memory CD4+ T cells from PBMCs. All receptors derive from a human donor with narcolepsy.

This clone was recorded only once. The chain links TRBV15 to TRBJ2-1; a possible D gene is TRBD2 (6 bases). Germline assignment: CDR1 LNHNV and CDR2 YYDKDF (reference sequence). V dropped 6 bases and J dropped 7 bases, with 16 bases sitting between them. The CDR3 spans 14 residues. The CDR3 here is CATRDGGIRNEQFF. The CDR3 nucleotides are TGTGCCACCAGAGATGGAGGGATTAGGAATGAGCAGTTCTTC.

V usage is TRBV18 and J usage is TRBJ1-6; 10 bases line up with TRBD1. CDR3 size: 14 residues. CDR1 KGHSH and CDR2 LQKENI come from the germline V gene. Trimming removed 3 bases from V and 7 bases from J; junction bases left unmatched: 0. Here the CDR3 reads CASSPDRGNSPLHF. CDR3 sequence (DNA): TGTGCCAGCTCACCGGACAGGGGGAATTCACCCCTCCACTTT.

Here the CDR3 DNA reads TGTGCCAGCAGGTATGGGACGGTATATGGCTACACCTTC. Translation gives CASRYGTVYGYTF. The rearrangement links TRBV2 to TRBJ1-2; perhaps TRBD1 as D (5 bases). The CDR3 covers 13 residues. CDR1 and CDR2 (germline): SNHLY, FYNNEI. Trimming pared 6 bases from V and 5 bases from J, leaving 13 bases between.

This clone appeared a few times. The same CDR3 also results from other DNA sequences found in this sample. The V call is TRBV2, the J call TRBJ2-6, with D tentatively TRBD2 (5 bases). This CDR3 contains 14 residues. Trimming took 7 bases from V and 1 from J, leaving 8 bases between them. The germline gives CDR1 SNHLY, CDR2 FYNNEI. The CDR3 sequence: CASTGNSGANVLTF. In DNA, the CDR3 is TGTGCCAGCACGGGGAATTCTGGGGCCAACGTCCTGACTTTC.

A single count supports this clone. The rearrangement uses TRBV5-1 and TRBJ2-5, with 8 nucleotides matching TRBD1. J lost 2 bases, V lost 5 bases, and 8 bases had no gene match. This CDR3 contains 15 residues. The V gene's germline CDR1 is SGHRS and CDR2 YFSETQ. Here the CDR3 reads CASSTGGTPQETQYF. The CDR3 region has the DNA TGCGCCAGCAGTACAGGGGGGACACCTCAAGAGACCCAGTACTTC. The full variable domain, in which reference TRBV5-1 and TRBJ2-5 provide the parts outside the CDR3, is KAGVTQTPRYLIKTRGQQVTLSCSPISGHRSVSWYQQTPGQGLQFLFEYFSETQRNKGNFPGRFSGRQFSNSRSEMNVSTLELGDSALYLCASSTGGTPQETQYFGPGTRLLVL.

The J gene is TRBJ1-1, the V gene TRBV7-2; 7 bases are shared with TRBD1. The CDR3 sequence is 17 residues long. V dropped 2 bases and J dropped 0; count of bases not matched to a gene: 9. Germline CDR1 is SGHTA and CDR2 is FQGNSA. CDR3 sequence: CASSLRQGNLMNTEAFF. For the CDR3, the DNA is TGTGCCAGCAGCTTAAGACAGGGAAACCTGATGAACACTGAAGCTTTCTTT.

The CDR3 nucleotides are TGTGCCAGCAGCTTAATAGGGCAATTCAATCAGCCCCAGCATTTT. Amino acid sequence: CASSLIGQFNQPQHF. This rearrangement joins TRBV7-2 to TRBJ1-5; the D is unclear. CDR1 is SGHTA, CDR2 FQGNSA, per germline. Deletions cut 2 bases from V and 3 bases from J, with 11 bases between. CDR3 length: 15 amino acids.

This chain connects TRBV2 to TRBJ1-2; 8 bases match TRBD1. V dropped 8 bases and J dropped 8; count of bases not matched to a gene: 10. The CDR3 is 13 residues long. Germline V gene data show CDR1 as SNHLY and CDR2 as FYNNEI. The CDR3 here is CASGRGRKEGYTF. DNA for the CDR3: TGTGCCAGCGGCAGGGGGCGTAAAGAAGGCTACACCTTC.

The V gene is TRBV7-9, the J gene TRBJ2-7, with 9 bases lining up with TRBD2. Per germline, CDR1 SEHNR and CDR2 FQNEAQ (reference sequence). CDR3 length: 14 residues. Trimming at V came to 0 bases and at J to 4 bases, leaving 1 base not matched to a gene. The CDR3 is CASSLASGGYEQYF. The CDR3 DNA is TGTGCCAGCAGCTTAGCTAGCGGGGGATACGAGCAGTACTTC.

The V gene is TRBV9, the J gene TRBJ2-3; no clear D gene. The ends were cut back, 4 bases at V and 1 base at J, with 7 bases in the middle. Germline CDR1 is SGDLS and CDR2 is YYNGEE. The CDR3 totals 13 residues. This CDR3 reads CASSPVGTDTQYF. The CDR3 nucleotides read TGTGCCAGCAGCCCGGTGGGCACAGATACGCAGTATTTT.

The V gene is TRBV6-6, the J gene TRBJ2-1, with 13 nucleotides matching TRBD2. Germline CDR1 is MNHNY and CDR2 is SVGAGI (reference sequence). There are 14 residues in the CDR3. J gave up 12 bases and V 7 bases, and 9 bases lay outside the gene matches. This CDR3 is CASKGTSGNGRQFF. The DNA for the CDR3 is TGTGCCAGCAAGGGGACTAGCGGGAACGGGCGGCAGTTCTTC.

The chain is built from TRBV14 and TRBJ1-1, with 9 bases identical to TRBD1. The CDR3 has 13 residues. Unmatched junction bases numbered 6, after V lost 3 bases and J lost 10 bases. The germline V gene encodes CDR1 SGHDN and CDR2 FVKESK. The CDR3: CASSHGTGFGAFF. The DNA of the CDR3 is TGTGCCAGCAGCCACGGGACAGGGTTTGGAGCTTTCTTT.

This clone was seen only once. This sequence joins TRBV5-1 and TRBJ2-5; 10 bases are a match to TRBD2. The DNA end lines up better with TRBJ2-7; the J call may be wrong. CDR3 length: 18 residues. Germline-derived CDR1 and CDR2 are SGHRS and YFSETQ. As DNA, the CDR3 is TGCGCCAGCAGCTTGGCCGAAAGCGGGGGGGCGAACAAGCACGAGCAGTACTTC. It yields the protein CASSLAESGGANKHEQYF.